A selection of T cell receptor beta chains follows, all from one sample in a study of T cells in Graves' hyperthyroidism and ophthalmopathy. MiXCR was run by TCRdb on the multiplex PCR reads, yielding one entry per CDR3 protein. This repertoire shows 250,000 to 300,000 distinct CDR3 sequences, approximately 18% found once; its top ten account for approximately 35%. What was sequenced was blood. These receptor sequences come from a man between 45 and 60 years old with Graves' ophthalmopathy. The CDR3 runs from the conserved cysteine through the conserved F or W. A D gene is named only where the DNA matches it firmly. Some rows have no size entry. The others give once, few or many, or a class for an expanded clone.

>-|TRBJ1-2|few|TRBV12-3/TRBV12-4|12
CASSTNPGGYTF
TGTGCCAGCAGTACCAACCCGGGGGGCTACACCTTC
>-|TRBJ2-7|many|TRBV11-2|10
CASSVHEQYF
TGTGCCAGCAGCGTGCACGAGCAGTACTTC
>-|TRBJ2-5|-|TRBV3-1|13
CASSSGSQETQYF
TGTGCCAGCAGCTCGGGGTCCCAAGAGACCCAGTACTTC
>-|TRBJ2-1|-|TRBV7-2|15
CASSIVRGKYNEQFF
TGTGCCAGCAGCATAGTTCGCGGGAAATACAATGAGCAGTTCTTC
>-|TRBJ1-5|-|TRBV11-2|15
CASSLQGPGDQPQHF
TGTGCCAGCAGCTTACAAGGGCCGGGTGATCAGCCCCAGCATTTT
>-|TRBJ1-1|many|TRBV5-1|16
CASSFGGSRLNTEAFF
TGCGCCAGCAGCTTCGGGGGGTCCAGACTGAACACTGAAGCTTTCTTT
>TRBD1|TRBJ2-7|many|TRBV7-8|14
CASSIGQGPYEQYF
TGTGCCAGCAGTATTGGACAGGGACCGTACGAGCAGTACTTC
>TRBD1|TRBJ2-1|few|TRBV2|13
CASGDSSYNEQFF
TGTGCCAGCGGGGACAGCTCCTACAATGAGCAGTTCTTC
>TRBD1|TRBJ1-1|few|TRBV27|14
CASSFDRVNTEAFF
TGTGCCAGCAGTTTTGACAGGGTGAACACTGAAGCTTTCTTT
>-|TRBJ2-7|few|TRBV4-1|13
CASSQPLGHEQYF
TGCGCCAGCAGCCAGCCTCTAGGTCACGAGCAGTACTTC
>TRBD2|TRBJ2-5|few|TRBV7-2|17
CASSFLTSGAIQETQYF
TGTGCCAGCAGCTTTTTGACTAGCGGGGCCATCCAAGAGACCCAGTACTTC
>-|TRBJ1-5|many|TRBV10-3|16
CAISESGGGQGQPQHF
TGTGCCATCAGTGAGTCAGGTGGGGGACAAGGACAGCCCCAGCATTTT
>-|TRBJ2-4|few|TRBV7-3|11
CASGDGNIQYF
TGTGCCAGCGGGGATGGGAACATTCAGTACTTC
>TRBD2|TRBJ2-1|many|TRBV28|16
CASSFDGLAGHNEQFF
TGTGCCAGCAGTTTCGACGGACTAGCGGGGCACAATGAGCAGTTCTTC
>-|TRBJ2-7|many|TRBV5-1|14
CASSLAGSSYEQYF
TGTGCCAGCAGCTTAGCCGGCAGCTCCTACGAGCAGTACTTC
>TRBD1|TRBJ1-1|-|TRBV9|13
CASVRDRGFEAFF
TGTGCCAGCGTCCGGGACAGGGGCTTTGAAGCTTTCTTT
>TRBD1|TRBJ1-2|few|TRBV5-6|15
CASSYRDRGRSGYTF
TGTGCCAGCAGTTACCGGGACAGGGGTCGCTCTGGCTACACCTTC
>-|TRBJ1-2|-|TRBV30|12
CAWSALLHGYTF
TGTGCCTGGTCCGCATTACTTCATGGCTACACCTTC
>-|TRBJ2-6|-|TRBV29-1|12
CSGGSGANVLTF
TGCAGCGGGGGAAGTGGGGCCAACGTCCTGACTTTC
>-|TRBJ2-1|-|TRBV4-1|15
CASSPLAWASNEQFF
TGCGCCAGCAGCCCGCTAGCGTGGGCCTCCAATGAGCAGTTCTTC
>-|TRBJ1-5|-|TRBV29-1|15
CSAILVLGVGQPQHF
TGCAGCGCCATTCTTGTCCTGGGAGTGGGGCAGCCCCAGCATTTT
>-|TRBJ2-1|many|TRBV20-1|15
CSARTGVAGYNEQFF
TGCAGTGCTAGAACAGGGGTAGCGGGGTACAATGAGCAGTTCTTC
>-|TRBJ2-7|-|TRBV7-2|15
CASSLGVDSYYEQYF
TGTGCCAGCAGCTTAGGAGTCGACTCCTACTACGAGCAGTACTTC
>TRBD2|TRBJ2-1|few|TRBV5-1|17
CASSFSFLARGDNEQFF
TGCGCCAGCAGCTTCTCCTTCTTGGCGCGGGGGGACAATGAGCAGTTCTTC
>-|TRBJ2-2|few|TRBV29-1|13
CSVDTANTGELFF
TGCAGCGTTGATACCGCGAACACCGGGGAGCTGTTTTTT
>TRBD1|TRBJ2-3|few|TRBV5-1|13
CASRQLQGDTQYF
TGCGCCAGCCGCCAACTACAGGGGGATACGCAGTATTTT
>TRBD2|TRBJ2-1|-|TRBV28|17
CASSLVASGSSYNEQFF
TGTGCCAGCAGTTTGGTGGCTAGCGGGAGCTCCTACAATGAGCAGTTCTTC
>TRBD2|TRBJ2-5|many|TRBV20-1|14
CSARAGEVQETQYF
TGCAGTGCTAGGGCGGGAGAGGTCCAAGAGACCCAGTACTTC
>-|TRBJ2-7|few|TRBV28|12
CASSVRNYEQYF
TGTGCCAGCAGCGTTAGGAACTACGAGCAGTACTTC
>-|TRBJ2-3|many|TRBV20-1|16
CSARDIKHGTTDTQYF
TGCAGTGCTAGAGATATCAAGCACGGGACTACAGATACGCAGTATTTT
>-|TRBJ1-5|many|TRBV20-1|14
CSASPTGTNQPQHF
TGCAGTGCTAGCCCCACAGGGACCAATCAGCCCCAGCATTTT
>TRBD1|TRBJ1-5|-|TRBV3-1|18
CASSQRTGGRINNQPQHF
TGTGCCAGCAGCCAAAGGACAGGGGGGAGGATTAATAATCAGCCCCAGCATTTT
>TRBD1|TRBJ2-5|-|TRBV28|17
CASSGDRWGTGQETQYF
TGTGCCAGCAGTGGGGACCGGTGGGGGACAGGCCAAGAGACCCAGTACTTC
>TRBD2|TRBJ2-3|-|TRBV20-1|16
CSAHSWASGSTDTQYF
TGCAGTGCGCACTCTTGGGCTAGCGGAAGCACAGATACGCAGTATTTT
>TRBD1|TRBJ2-2|many|TRBV11-2|14
CASSFDRAAGELFF
TGTGCCAGCAGCTTTGACAGGGCGGCCGGGGAGCTGTTTTTT
>-|TRBJ2-1|many|TRBV18|14
CASSPEGALNEQFF
TGTGCCAGCTCACCAGAAGGGGCGCTGAATGAGCAGTTCTTC
>TRBD2|TRBJ2-1|many|TRBV9|13
CASSVAGGGEQFF
TGTGCCAGCAGCGTAGCGGGGGGAGGCGAGCAGTTCTTC
>TRBD2|TRBJ2-5|-|TRBV6-1|14
CVSSGLAGGETQYF
TGTGTCAGCAGCGGACTAGCGGGAGGCGAGACCCAGTACTTC
>TRBD2|TRBJ2-1|many|TRBV6-1|15
CASSLRGEFNNEQFF
TGTGCCAGCAGTCTTCGGGGGGAATTTAACAATGAGCAGTTCTTC
>-|TRBJ2-5|-|TRBV2|11
CASTATETQYF
TGTGCCAGCACTGCCACAGAGACCCAGTACTTC